These 27 T cell receptor beta chains share one sample of origin, sequenced in a study of T cells in Graves' hyperthyroidism and ophthalmopathy. Template material for amplifying TCR beta CDR3 regions consisted of RNA transcripts. The HTBI set primed first-round TCR CDR3 RT-PCR. TCRdb re-called the multiplex PCR reads through MiXCR, storing one row per CDR3 protein. The sample includes about 480,000 distinct CDR3 sequences, 13% to 15% of them seen just once. The material sequenced was blood. Receptors originate from a woman aged 18 to 35 with Graves' hyperthyroidism.

This rearrangement joins TRBV6-1 to TRBJ2-1; 13 positions agree with TRBD2. V lost 7 bases, J lost 2 bases, and 8 bases stayed unmatched. The CDR3 is 17 amino acids. The V gene's germline CDR1 is MNHNS and CDR2 SASEGT. CDR3 sequence reads: CASTVTSGRRAYNEQFF. Here the CDR3 DNA reads TGTGCCAGCACGGTGACTAGCGGGAGGCGGGCCTACAATGAGCAGTTCTTC.

This clonotype was observed at least ten times. This chain joins TRBV24-1 and TRBJ1-2; D possibly corresponds to TRBD1 (6 bases). This CDR3 contains 13 residues. Trimming pared 7 bases from V and 5 bases from J, leaving 13 bases between. The germline gives CDR1 KGHDR, CDR2 SFDVKD. The CDR3 nucleotides are TGTGCCACCAGCCCGACAGGTTATTATGGCTACACCTTC. This sequence encodes CATSPTGYYGYTF.

V and J are TRBV19 and TRBJ2-1; D is perhaps TRBD1 (6 bases). The CDR3 consists of 17 residues. V was pared by 8 bases and J by 5 bases, with 25 bases between. The germline CDR1 and CDR2 sequences are LNHDA and SQIVND (reference sequence). CDR3: CASSSSKMGAWDNEQFF. Here the CDR3 DNA reads TGTGCCAGTTCCTCGAGCAAAATGGGGGCCTGGGACAATGAGCAGTTCTTC.

Notes on this clonotype: This may come from a read error, since a much larger clone is one base off. V gene TRBV18 combines with J gene TRBJ1-1; D gene ambiguous. Germline CDR1 KGHSH, CDR2 LQKENI. The CDR3 consists of 15 residues. This CDR3 reads CASSPPDRINTEASF. The CDR3 bases are TGTGCCAGCTCACCACCAGACCGGATCAACACTGAAGCTTCCTTT.

This clonotype was observed at least ten times. The chain is built from TRBV7-6 and TRBJ2-7; D gene uncertain. With 11 bases removed from V and 3 bases from J, the gap between germline ends came to 23 bases. The CDR3 is 15 residues long. Germline values: CDR1 SGHVS, CDR2 FNYEAQ. The CDR3 nucleotides are TGTGCCTACCCCTTTAGACTTTCCCCTGTCTACGAGCAGTACGTC. Translation gives CAYPFRLSPVYEQYV.

This chain connects TRBV29-1 to TRBJ2-2; TRBD1 is a possible D gene (5 bases). CDR1 SQVTM and CDR2 ANQGSEA come from the germline V gene. The CDR3 has 18 residues. Deletions cut 1 base from V and 4 bases from J, with 22 bases between. CDR3 sequence reads: CSVEGARGKGFTTGELFF. The CDR3 nucleotides are TGCAGCGTTGAAGGGGCTAGGGGAAAGGGGTTTACCACCGGGGAGCTGTTTTTT.

This clonotype has at least ten counts. The junction does not match germline at one end; this may be a read error. The rearrangement uses TRBV2 and TRBJ1-1; the D is unclear. There are 13 residues in the CDR3. Germline CDR1 and CDR2: SNHLY and FYNNEI. The CDR3 is CASTAAKNTETFF. CDR3 DNA: TGTGCCAGCACGGCAGCCAAGAACACTGAAACTTTCTTT.

V usage is TRBV12-3 or TRBV12-4 and J usage is TRBJ2-2, with 7 bases matching TRBD2. V lost 7 bases to trimming and J lost 6 bases; unmatched junction nucleotides: 5. The CDR3 runs to 13 residues. The CDR3 sequence is CASNWGGSGELFF. The CDR3 DNA reads as TGTGCCAGCAACTGGGGGGGTTCCGGGGAGCTGTTTTTT.

This clonotype showed up many times. V gene TRBV9 combines with J gene TRBJ2-1, with a weak D call TRBD2 (5 bases). Trimming took off 2 bases at V and 6 bases at J, with 15 bases between the two ends. The length of the CDR3 is 15 residues. Germline V gene sequence: CDR1 SGDLS, CDR2 YYNGEE. The CDR3, as DNA: TGTGCCAGCAGCGTGTATGCACCTAGCACCAATGAGCAGTTCTTC. This encodes CASSVYAPSTNEQFF.

The gene calls are TRBV19 and TRBJ1-6; no firm D call. Germline V lookup: CDR1 LNHDA, CDR2 SQIVND (reference sequence). CDR3 size: 14 residues. Trimming took off 5 bases at V and 1 base at J, with 6 bases between the two ends. The CDR3 nucleotides are TGTGCCAGTAGTCAAGCGTCCTATAATTCACCCCTCCACTTT. Its protein is CASSQASYNSPLHF.

This clonotype was detected many times. The chain recombines TRBV11-2 with TRBJ1-1; a possible D gene is TRBD1 (5 bases). V was shortened by 4 bases and J by 5 bases, with 17 bases between the two germline ends. Germline V lookup: CDR1 SGHAT, CDR2 FQNNGV. This CDR3 has 15 residues. CDR3 nucleotides: TGTGCCAGCAGCTCGCGAGGACATACACCGACTGAAGCTTTCTTT. Encoded protein: CASSSRGHTPTEAFF. The full variable domain, in which reference TRBV11-2 and TRBJ1-1 provide the parts outside the CDR3, is EAGVAQSPRYKIIEKRQSVAFWCNPISGHATLYWYQQILGQGPKLLIQFQNNGVVDDSQLPKDRFSAERLKGVDSTLKIQPAKLEDSAVYLCASSSRGHTPTEAFFGQGTRLTVV.

This clonotype was recorded many times. The chain carries TRBV2 and TRBJ1-4; D is undetermined. Trimming pared 0 bases from V and 5 bases from J, leaving 10 bases between. Per germline, CDR1 SNHLY and CDR2 FYNNEI. CDR3 length equals 15 residues. CDR3 DNA sequence: TGTGCCAGCAGTGAAGCTCAGGCCCAAAATGAAAAACTGTTTTTT. The encoded protein is CASSEAQAQNEKLFF.

About this clonotype itself: A much larger clone lies one base from this, so it may be a read error. The genes are TRBV2 and TRBJ1-5; D is unclear. This CDR3 contains 13 residues. Germline lookup yields CDR1 SNHLY and CDR2 FYNNEI. CDR3 coding DNA: TGTGCCAGCAATGAAGGCCCTCGGGGACCCCAGCATTTT. Translation: CASNEGPRGPQHF.

This clonotype was seen many times. The rearrangement uses TRBV11-2 and TRBJ1-5; 7 positions match TRBD1. Germline V gene data show CDR1 as SGHAT and CDR2 as FQNNGV. Trimming removed 5 bases from V and 4 bases from J; junction bases left unmatched: 5. The CDR3 has 14 residues. Here the CDR3 DNA reads TGTGCCAGCAGCGACGACAGGGTAAATCAGCCCCAGCATTTT. It encodes CASSDDRVNQPQHF.

This clonotype was counted ten times or more. The chain is built from TRBV30 and TRBJ2-3, with D hard to call. V was pared by 4 bases and J by 6 bases, with 8 bases between. The CDR3 has 11 amino acids. Germline CDR1 GTSNPN, CDR2 SVGIG (reference sequence). Here the CDR3 reads CAWTETDTQYF. As DNA, the CDR3 is TGTGCCTGGACCGAGACGGATACGCAGTATTTT. The whole variable domain, filled in from reference TRBV30 and TRBJ2-3, reads SQTIHQWPATLVQPVGSPLSLECTVEGTSNPNLYWYRQAAGRGLQLLFYSVGIGQISSEVPQNLSASRPQDRQFILSSKKLLLSDSGFYLCAWTETDTQYFGPGTRLTVL.

V usage is TRBV20-1 and J usage is TRBJ2-1, with D perhaps TRBD2 (5 bases). The V end was cut by 1 base, the J end by 9 bases, with 10 bases between. This CDR3 region has 12 residues. Germline-derived CDR1 and CDR2 are DFQATT and SNEGSKA (reference sequence). For the CDR3, the DNA is TGCAGTGCTAGAGTAGCTAGCTCTGAGCAGTTCTTC. Residues: CSARVASSEQFF.

This clonotype has just a few counts. V is TRBV7-2 and J is TRBJ1-2, with D possibly being TRBD1 (5 bases). Germline V gene data show CDR1 as SGHTA and CDR2 as FQGNSA. V was trimmed by 0 bases and J by 2 bases, leaving 13 bases between them. The CDR3 loop spans 16 amino acids. The DNA of the CDR3 is TGTGCCAGCAGCTTAGCGTTAGTGAACAGGAACTATGGCTACACCTTC. Translated: CASSLALVNRNYGYTF.

Only one count was recorded for this clonotype. The gene calls are TRBV7-9 and TRBJ2-4; D possibly uses TRBD1 or TRBD2 (7 bases each). V lost 3 bases and J 3 bases, leaving 15 bases between the germline ends. The CDR3 sequence is 16 residues long. CDR1 SEHNR and CDR2 FQNEAQ come from the germline V gene (reference sequence). This CDR3 reads CASSFPTGRDKNIQYF. The DNA for the CDR3 is TGTGCCAGCAGCTTTCCGACAGGGAGGGACAAAAACATTCAGTACTTC.

The sample holds many counts of this clonotype. The gene calls are TRBV12-3 or TRBV12-4 and TRBJ1-5; possible D gene TRBD1, 5 bases. Trimming removed 6 bases at V and 5 bases at J, with 14 bases between. The CDR3 spans 14 residues. The CDR3 DNA follows: TGTGCCAGCAGCCCCAGCCAGACAGATCAGCCCCAGCATTTT. Protein: CASSPSQTDQPQHF.

This clonotype was detected a few times. The chain employs TRBV4-1 and TRBJ1-1; perhaps TRBD1 as D (6 bases). CDR1 is MGHRA and CDR2 is YSYEKL in the germline V gene. Trimming left V 1 base short and J 4 bases short, with 16 bases between. This CDR3 has 16 amino acids. CDR3 nucleotide sequence: TGCGCCAGCAGCCAAGGGTCAGGGGCTTTGGCCACTGAAGCTTTCTTT. Amino acids: CASSQGSGALATEAFF.

This clonotype was seen many times. The rearrangement uses TRBV27 and TRBJ1-4, with D possibly matching TRBD1 (6 bases). V lost 3 bases to trimming and J lost 5 bases, with 22 bases between them. Germline values: CDR1 MNHEY, CDR2 SMNVEV (reference sequence). This CDR3 spans 18 amino acids. The chain's CDR3 is CASSFGPPGGRVNEKLFF. The CDR3 nucleotides are TGTGCCAGCAGTTTTGGACCCCCGGGGGGCAGAGTGAATGAAAAACTGTTTTTT. Supplemented by reference TRBV27 and TRBJ1-4, the full variable domain reads EAQVTQNPRYLITVTGKKLTVTCSQNMNHEYMSWYRQDPGLGLRQIYYSMNVEVTDKGDVPEGYKVSRKEKRNFPLILESPSPNQTSLYFCASSFGPPGGRVNEKLFFGSGTQLSVL.

There are a few counts of this clonotype. The chain has TRBV7-3 and TRBJ2-1; 7 bases align to TRBD1. With V trimmed by 8 bases and J by 7 bases, 5 bases remained unmatched. Germline CDR1 and CDR2: SGHTA and FQGTGA. CDR3 length: 12 residues. CDR3 coding DNA: TGTGCCAGCGGACACAGGGGAAATGAGCAGTTCTTC. Translated: CASGHRGNEQFF.

In this sample, this clonotype turned up a few times. The chain has TRBV5-1 and TRBJ2-7, with D uncertain. The CDR3 is made up of 13 amino acids. Germline loops: CDR1 SGHRS, CDR2 YFSETQ. The V end lost 2 bases, the J end lost 3 bases, and 9 bases lay between the germline ends. The CDR3 coding sequence is TGCGCCAGCAGCTTTACTTTCAACTACGAGCAGTACGTC. It is translated as CASSFTFNYEQYV.

About this clonotype itself: A clone one base away is much larger, so this may be a read error. The rearrangement links TRBV7-2 to TRBJ2-3, with 9 nucleotides matching TRBD2. Germline trimming cut 3 bases from V and 3 bases from J; bases unmatched to any gene: 7. Germline CDR1 SGHTA, CDR2 FQGNSA. This CDR3 contains 16 residues. CDR3 bases: TGTGCCAGCAGCTTGGCTAGCGGGAAGGGAACAGATACGCAGTATTTT. This codes for CASSLASGKGTDTQYF.

V and J are TRBV20-1 and TRBJ1-1; tentative D call: TRBD1 (5 bases). The germline V gene encodes CDR1 DFQATT and CDR2 SNEGSKA (reference sequence). The germline V and J ends were trimmed by 3 bases and 1 base, with 9 bases remaining between them. This CDR3 has 13 amino acids. CDR3 loop: CSASKGPNTEAFF. CDR3 in DNA: TGCAGTGCTAGTAAGGGGCCGAACACTGAAGCTTTCTTT.

This clonotype was detected many times. V is TRBV5-1 and J is TRBJ2-7; TRBD2 is a possible D gene (6 bases). Trimming left V 4 bases short and J 3 bases short, with 8 bases between. The CDR3 spans 12 residues. The germline V gene encodes CDR1 SGHRS and CDR2 YFSETQ. The CDR3 sequence is CASSGTGYEQYF. CDR3 coding DNA: TGCGCCAGCAGCGGGACTGGCTACGAGCAGTACTTC.

There are a few counts of this clonotype. This chain connects TRBV9 to TRBJ2-3; D might be TRBD1 (5 bases). V was shortened by 1 base and J by 5 bases, with 14 bases between the two germline ends. The CDR3 has 15 amino acids. Germline V CDR1 and CDR2: SGDLS, YYNGEE. The DNA of the CDR3 is TGTGCCAGCAGCGTACTTGGACACGGTAAAGATACGCAGTATTTT. It specifies CASSVLGHGKDTQYF.